The entry that follows covers one TCR beta chain sequence. Its antigen is unidentified. The method was immunoSEQ multiplex PCR; TCRdb's version includes in-frame clones alone and lacks a portion of them. The sample shows roughly 80,000 clones, around 93% of them seen only once. The sample comes from a study of OX40 agonist ivuxolimab in advanced cancers. Study-wide background: Mean age approximately 59 years, range about 20 to 90; around 80% male. Participants could have had prior anti-PD-1, anti-PD-L1 or anti-CTLA-4 therapy, and less than 45% had some.

The CDR3 spans 14 residues. V was pared by 5 bases and J by 3 bases, with 3 bases of the junction left unmatched. Germline V gives CDR1 MDHEN, CDR2 SYDVKM. Autoimmune disease history or systemic immunosuppression excluded patients. Study findings and constraints: Expanded clones tended on average to be more numerous among CD8+ T cells than CD4+.

Specimen: CD4+ or CD8+ T cells sorted from blood, collected in a trial of the OX40 agonist ivuxolimab. This receptor was obtained from an adult with an advanced solid tumor such as melanoma, head and neck, liver or kidney cancer. The chain recombines TRBV28 with TRBJ2-1; TRBD2 agrees at 8 bases. CDR3 nucleotides: TGTGCCAGCAGTGGACTAGCTCTCTACAATGAGCAGTTCTTC. Protein sequence: CASSGLALYNEQFF.